The present T cell receptor beta chain was sequenced within a study of T-cell reconstitution after alpha-beta-depleted transplantation in children. The CDR3 spans 13 residues. V lost 1 base and J lost 3, with 5 bases in between. Germline-derived CDR1 and CDR2 are KGHDR and SFDVKD. A TCRbeta library incorporating unique molecular identifiers was prepared. TCRdb fed the PCR reads into MiXCR, producing one record per CDR3 protein. The sample lists approximately 980,000 distinct CDR3 sequences, about 31% occurring once. Study findings and constraints: One year after transplant, T-cell counts and diversity came mostly from newly produced T cells. Where alpha-beta T cells came from about two months after transplant was reportedly several hundred expanded graft clones.

There are many counts of this clonotype. Its antigen is still unknown. Source: PBMCs, mostly from graft donor cells, taken 360 days after TCRalphabeta/CD19-depleted stem cell transplant. The chain couples TRBV24-1 to TRBJ2-5; D is ambiguous. The sequence came from a boy less than two years old who had a stem cell transplant for SCID, so the T cells may come from the graft donor. CDR3: CATSDFVEETQYF. For the CDR3, the DNA is TGTGCCACCAGTGATTTCGTGGAAGAGACCCAGTACTTC.